These 14 T cell receptor beta chains came from one sample sequenced in a study of T cells in Graves' hyperthyroidism and ophthalmopathy. TCR beta CDR3 sequences were amplified from RNA transcripts. The HTBI primer set drove a first-round RT-PCR of the TCR CDR3. One entry per CDR3 protein results from TCRdb running MiXCR on the multiplex PCR reads. Among 220,000 or so distinct CDR3 sequences listed, 16% were seen once. The sequencing input was blood. Receptors originate from a woman between 18 and 29 years old with Graves' ophthalmopathy.

This clonotype was counted many times. A junction boundary mismatches the germline segment, possibly from a read error. This sequence joins TRBV28 and TRBJ1-3; D call uncertain. CDR1 is MDHEN and CDR2 is SYDVKM in the germline V gene. The CDR3 has 13 residues. The CDR3, as DNA: TGTGCCAGCAGTCCGCCAACTGGGAACACCATATATTTT. It encodes CASSPPTGNTIYF.

This clonotype was seen ten or more times. The chain has TRBV28 and TRBJ2-3; 12 bases agree with TRBD2. This CDR3 is built from 18 residues. The V gene end was trimmed by 4 bases and the J gene end by 3 bases; junction bases not matched to a gene: 11. CDR1 and CDR2 from the germline V gene are MDHEN and SYDVKM. CDR3 coding DNA: TGTGCCAGCAGTTCTTTGAGGACTAGCGGGGCTAAAACAGATACGCAGTATTTT. Its protein is CASSSLRTSGAKTDTQYF.

This clonotype was detected ten times or more. The rearrangement joins TRBV2 to TRBJ2-1; TRBD1 matches 7 bases. The J segment lost 8 bases and the V segment lost 5 bases, leaving 3 bases of the junction unmatched. The length of the CDR3 is 12 residues. The germline CDR1 and CDR2 sequences are SNHLY and FYNNEI. DNA of the CDR3: TGTGCCAGCAGTCGAACAGGGGATGAGCAGTTCTTC. Translated: CASSRTGDEQFF.

Turning to this clonotype: With a much larger clone just one base away, this may be a read error. The chain couples TRBV28 to TRBJ2-2; a weak D match, TRBD2 (5 bases). Germline V gene data show CDR1 as MDHEN and CDR2 as SYDVKM. The CDR3 spans 18 residues. CDR3 residues: CASSFNPRERSNTGKLFF. CDR3 bases: TGTGCCAGCAGTTTCAACCCTAGGGAGCGCTCGAACACCGGGAAGCTGTTTTTT.

This clonotype was seen a handful of times. The V gene is TRBV19, the J gene TRBJ2-3; 8 nucleotides agree with TRBD2. Trimming removed 6 bases from V and 5 bases from J; junction bases left unmatched: 7. Per the germline V gene, CDR1 is LNHDA and CDR2 is SQIVND (reference sequence). CDR3 length: 14 amino acids. The CDR3 region has the DNA TGTGCCAGTAGGGAGACGGGAGGGGGAGATACGCAGTATTTT. Its translation is CASRETGGGDTQYF.

Many counts were recorded for this clonotype. CDR3 nucleotides: TGTGCCAGCAGCCCATGGAGGGGCAGGATGAACACTGAAGCTTTCTTT. Amino acids: CASSPWRGRMNTEAFF. V gene TRBV5-8 combines with J gene TRBJ1-1; TRBD1 might be the D (5 bases). The V gene's germline CDR1 is SGHTS and CDR2 YDEGEE. Deletions cut 4 bases from V and 0 bases from J, with 16 bases between. CDR3 length equals 16 residues. The full variable domain, rest sourced from reference TRBV5-8 and TRBJ1-1, is EAGVTQSPTHLIKTRGQQATLRCSPISGHTSVYWYQQALGLGLQFLLWYDEGEERNRGNFPPRFSGRQFPNYSSELNVNALELEDSALYLCASSPWRGRMNTEAFFGQGTRLTVV.

V gene TRBV12-3 or TRBV12-4 combines with J gene TRBJ2-3; 10 bases agree with TRBD2. The CDR3 spans 18 residues. V dropped 0 bases and J dropped 4; count of bases not matched to a gene: 10. Here the CDR3 reads CASSLAPSGGTGADTQYF. In DNA form, the CDR3 reads TGTGCCAGCAGTTTAGCACCTAGCGGGGGAACGGGGGCAGATACGCAGTATTTT.

The chain joins TRBV5-4 to TRBJ1-2, with a tentative D call TRBD1 (5 bases). This CDR3 is 13 amino acids long. Trimming cost V 0 bases and J 4 bases, with 7 bases left between them. Germline values: CDR1 SGHNT, CDR2 YYREEE (reference sequence). The CDR3 spells CASSLEGAYGYTF. In nucleotides, the CDR3 is TGTGCCAGCAGCTTGGAAGGGGCCTATGGCTACACCTTC.

This chain uses TRBV27 with TRBJ2-7; 11 nucleotides align to TRBD2. V was pared by 5 bases and J by 2 bases, with 5 bases of the junction left unmatched. The CDR3 contains 15 residues. Germline CDR1 MNHEY, CDR2 SMNVEV (reference sequence). DNA for the CDR3: TGTGCCAGCAGTATGCTAGCGGGAGGTGCCTACGAGCAGTACTTC. It is translated as CASSMLAGGAYEQYF.

This clonotype was seen only once. A read error may explain this, as a much larger clone is one base away. The rearrangement joins TRBV24-1 to TRBJ2-7; 7 bases match TRBD2. Germline V gene data show CDR1 as KGHDR and CDR2 as SFDVKD. The V gene end was trimmed by 5 bases and the J gene end by 5 bases; junction bases not matched to a gene: 8. The CDR3 loop spans 14 amino acids. CDR3: CATSGTSVFDEQYF. DNA of the CDR3: TGTGCCACCAGTGGGACTAGTGTCTTTGACGAGCAGTACTTC.

This clonotype showed up many times. CDR3 in amino acids: CASSQLKNTEAFF. In DNA, the CDR3 is TGTGCCAGCAGCCAATTAAAGAACACTGAAGCTTTCTTT. The J gene is TRBJ1-1, the V gene TRBV16, with D unresolved. Germline lookup yields CDR1 KGHSY and CDR2 FQNENV. The V end was cut by 1 base, the J end by 1 base, with 4 bases between. The CDR3 totals 13 residues.

This clonotype was recorded at least ten times. This chain links TRBV11-2 with TRBJ1-2, with a tentative D call TRBD1 (6 bases). CDR3 size: 13 residues. The V end lost 0 bases, the J end lost 8 bases, and 10 bases lay between the germline ends. CDR1 and CDR2 from the germline V gene are SGHAT and FQNNGV. The CDR3 sequence: CASSLDKGVGYTF. CDR3 nucleotides: TGTGCCAGCAGCTTAGATAAGGGGGTCGGCTACACCTTC.

J is TRBJ2-7 and V is TRBV20-1; a weak D match, TRBD2 (5 bases). Per the germline V gene, CDR1 is DFQATT and CDR2 is SNEGSKA (reference sequence). The V end lost 0 bases, the J end lost 3 bases, and 12 bases lay between the germline ends. The CDR3 is 14 amino acids. The CDR3 reads CSARDTGSNYEQYF. CDR3 DNA: TGCAGTGCTAGAGATACTGGGAGTAACTACGAGCAGTACTTC.

This clonotype was found many times. The CDR3 nucleotides are TGTGCCAGCAGGGGACGGCGAGGCAATCAGCCCCAGCATTTT. This gives the protein CASRGRRGNQPQHF. The chain links TRBV6-1 to TRBJ1-5; D is perhaps TRBD1 (5 bases). The CDR3 covers 14 residues. The V gene lost 6 bases and the J gene lost 2 bases, with 11 bases spanning the gap. Germline CDR1 reads MNHNS; CDR2 reads SASEGT.